Listed below are T cell receptor beta chains from one sample, sequenced in a study of blood T cell repertoires in COVID-19. TCRdb's copy holds only in-frame clones and misses some; the assay was immunoSEQ multiplex PCR. Among 150,000 to 200,000 clones listed, over 75% were seen once. Sequencing used peripheral blood. These receptor sequences come from a man aged 55 to 70 with acute or convalescent COVID-19. CDR3s include the opening cysteine and the closing phenylalanine or tryptophan. A D gene is named only where the DNA matches it firmly. A row's size may be missing; if present it is once, few, many or a size class.

d_gene,v_gene,abundance,j_gene,CDR3aa,CDR3nt
-,TRBV28,-,TRBJ2-3,CASTRVGDTQYF,TGTGCCAGCACCCGGGTCGGGGATACGCAGTATTTT
TRBD1,TRBV10-2,-,TRBJ1-2,CASRADRGLYGYTF,TGCGCCAGCAGAGCCGACAGGGGATTATATGGCTACACCTTC
-,TRBV7-9,-,TRBJ2-3,CASSPGGGDTQYF,TGTGCCAGCAGCCCTGGTGGGGGGGATACGCAGTATTTT
TRBD2,TRBV18,-,TRBJ2-7,CASSLAGTSYEQYF,TGTGCCAGCTCACTAGCCGGGACTAGCTACGAGCAGTACTTC
TRBD2,TRBV5-1,-,TRBJ2-3,CASSLASGPSTDTQYF,TGCGCCAGCAGCCTAGCTAGCGGGCCTAGCACAGATACGCAGTATTTT
-,TRBV19,-,TRBJ2-1,CASSNPPGQNHNEQFF,TGTGCCAGTAGCAACCCTCCCGGACAGAACCACAATGAGCAGTTCTTC
-,TRBV4-1,once,TRBJ2-7,CASSQPGTFNYEQYF,TGCGCCAGCAGCCAACCCGGGACTTTCAATTACGAGCAGTACTTC
TRBD1,TRBV6-6,-,TRBJ2-2,CASSRQGNTGELFF,TGTGCCAGCAGTCGACAGGGGAACACCGGGGAGCTGTTTTTT
TRBD2,TRBV4-1,-,TRBJ2-1,CASSPGLAGVYNEQFF,TGCGCCAGCAGCCCCGGACTAGCGGGAGTATACAATGAGCAGTTCTTC
TRBD2,TRBV27,once,TRBJ2-3,CASSLSQVLAGASDTQYF,TGTGCCAGCAGTTTATCGCAGGTGCTAGCGGGAGCAAGCGATACGCAGTATTTT
-,TRBV7-2,-,TRBJ1-3,CASSLGTGTGNTIYF,TGTGCCAGCAGCTTAGGAACAGGGACTGGAAACACCATATATTTT
-,TRBV5-1,-,TRBJ2-1,CASSSDSPSYNEQFF,TGCGCCAGCAGCTCCGACAGCCCCTCCTACAATGAGCAGTTCTTC
-,TRBV5-4,few,TRBJ2-1,CASSLIGGDNEQFF,TGTGCCAGCAGCTTGATAGGGGGGGACAATGAGCAGTTCTTC
-,TRBV12-3/TRBV12-4,-,TRBJ2-7,CASSPRGGYEQYF,TGTGCCAGCAGCCCTCGGGGAGGATACGAGCAGTACTTC
-,TRBV28,-,TRBJ1-2,CASTPPGGRAYGYTF,TGTGCCAGCACCCCCCCGGGGGGGCGCGCCTATGGCTACACCTTC
-,TRBV19,-,TRBJ2-3,CATMSKRAGTTDTQYF,TGTGCCACCATGTCGAAGCGGGCAGGGACCACAGATACGCAGTATTTT
-,TRBV7-2,-,TRBJ1-2,CASSSGRGSTYGYTF,TGTGCCAGCAGCTCGGGGAGGGGCTCGACTTATGGCTACACCTTC
-,TRBV7-8,-,TRBJ2-7,CASSLGRGSGSYEQYF,TGTGCCAGCAGCTTAGGTAGGGGGTCGGGTTCCTACGAGCAGTACTTC
TRBD2,TRBV9,-,TRBJ2-3,CASSPRLAGGTNTQYF,TGTGCCAGCAGCCCTCGACTAGCGGGAGGGACAAATACGCAGTATTTT
TRBD1,TRBV10-3,-,TRBJ2-1,CAIAGTGGGNEQFF,TGTGCCATCGCCGGGACAGGGGGGGGCAATGAGCAGTTCTTC
TRBD2,TRBV5-1,-,TRBJ2-5,CASSFGGLASGRQETQYF,TGCGCCAGCAGCTTCGGGGGCCTGGCTAGCGGGAGGCAAGAGACCCAGTACTTC
-,TRBV15,few,TRBJ2-7,CATSRRGSTLNEQYF,TGTGCCACCAGCCGTAGGGGTAGCACCCTCAACGAGCAGTACTTC
-,TRBV7-2,-,TRBJ2-7,CASRPLGGGGEQYF,TGTGCCAGCCGCCCCCTGGGAGGGGGGGGAGAGCAGTACTTC
-,TRBV19,few,TRBJ2-2,CATVNRGELFF,TGTGCCACCGTAAACAGGGGGGAGCTGTTTTTT
TRBD2,TRBV5-1,-,TRBJ2-7,CASSSDGGSYEQYF,TGCGCCAGCAGCTCGGACGGGGGGTCCTACGAGCAGTACTTC
-,TRBV5-1,-,TRBJ2-5,CASSLDRLETQYF,TGCGCCAGCAGCTTGGACAGGTTGGAGACCCAGTACTTC
TRBD2,TRBV7-9,once,TRBJ2-1,CASSPRLAGIDNEQFF,TGTGCCAGCAGCCCCAGACTAGCGGGAATCGACAATGAGCAGTTCTTC
TRBD1,TRBV28,-,TRBJ1-5,CASSSGQGWNQPQHF,TGTGCCAGCAGTTCGGGACAGGGGTGGAACCAGCCCCAGCATTTT
TRBD2,TRBV29-1,once,TRBJ2-7,CSVRREDSYEQYF,TGCAGCGTACGGCGGGAGGACTCCTACGAGCAGTACTTC
-,TRBV19,-,TRBJ1-6,CASSIEAGTNSPLHF,TGTGCCAGTAGTATAGAAGCTGGGACAAATTCACCCCTCCACTTT
TRBD2,TRBV7-2,-,TRBJ2-7,CASSSQRFSGEGHYEQYF,TGTGCCAGCAGCTCCCAACGGTTCTCGGGGGAGGGCCACTACGAGCAGTACTTC
-,TRBV5-1,few,TRBJ1-2,CASSLTEEYGYTF,TGCGCCAGCAGCTTGACGGAGGAGTATGGCTACACCTTC
-,TRBV11-2,few,TRBJ1-2,CASSSRVLANYGYTF,TGTGCCAGCAGCTCCCGGGTCCTAGCTAACTATGGCTACACCTTC
-,TRBV7-9,-,TRBJ1-2,CASSLIKGDYGYTF,TGTGCCAGCAGCTTAATTAAAGGGGACTATGGCTACACCTTC
TRBD2,TRBV27,-,TRBJ2-7,CASSTSIAGLWEQYF,TGTGCCAGCAGTACATCCATAGCGGGACTATGGGAGCAGTACTTC
-,TRBV29-1,once,TRBJ2-2,CSVVLGGGFTGELFF,TGCAGCGTTGTGTTGGGAGGCGGATTCACCGGGGAGCTGTTTTTT
TRBD2,TRBV4-3,-,TRBJ2-7,CASSQERGWGGSYEQYF,TGCGCCAGCAGCCAAGAACGTGGTTGGGGGGGCTCCTACGAGCAGTACTTC